The rows below give T cell receptor beta chains drawn from one sample of a study of OX40 agonist ivuxolimab in advanced cancers. Sequencing was performed with immunoSEQ multiplex PCR; in TCRdb, only in-frame clones are kept and a portion is missing. This sample has fewer than 50,000 clones, with roughly four fifths found just once. The sequenced sample was CD4+ or CD8+ T cells sorted from blood, obtained in a trial of the OX40 agonist ivuxolimab. These receptors were obtained from an adult with an advanced solid tumor such as melanoma, head and neck, liver or kidney cancer. CDR3s include the opening cysteine and the closing phenylalanine or tryptophan. D genes are given only for firm matches. Clone size appears in some rows only: once, few, many, or a class for an expanded clone.

clone_size d_call j_call v_call cdr3_nt cdr3_aa
- TRBD1 TRBJ1-3 TRBV9 TGTGCCAGCAGCTCTGGACAGGGGGCTCCTTTCTCTGGAAACACCATATATTTT CASSSGQGAPFSGNTIYF
- - TRBJ1-3 TRBV4-2 TGTGCCAGCAGCCAGGCCCCGACAGGCCAGCCTGGAAACACCATATATTTT CASSQAPTGQPGNTIYF
- - TRBJ2-3 TRBV7-2 TGTGCCAGCAGCTTAGGGCAGCCCAGAGATACGCAGTATTTT CASSLGQPRDTQYF
- - TRBJ1-1 TRBV6-6 TGTGCCAGCAGTTACCCTGGACGGGCCACTGAAGCTTTCTTT CASSYPGRATEAFF
- - TRBJ2-3 TRBV9 TGTGCCAGCAGCGTAGGCGCAGGCCAGACAGATACGCAGTATTTT CASSVGAGQTDTQYF
- TRBD1 TRBJ1-1 TRBV6-5 TGTGCCAGCAAGAGACAGGGGGCGAACACTGAAGCTTTCTTT CASKRQGANTEAFF
- - TRBJ2-4 TRBV7-9 TGTGCCAGCAGCTTAGCGAGACCCGGGGGAGACATTCAGTACTTC CASSLARPGGDIQYF
few TRBD1 TRBJ1-2 TRBV6-1 TGTGCCAGCAGTCCGAGACAGGGCCGCTATGGCTACACCTTC CASSPRQGRYGYTF
once - TRBJ2-1 TRBV10-3 TGTGCCATCACCCAGGGCGAAGTTTCCGGCCATGAGCAGTTCTTC CAITQGEVSGHEQFF
- - TRBJ2-2 TRBV18 TGTGCCAGCTCACTCGAGTACGGATCCAACACCGGGGAGCTGTTTTTT CASSLEYGSNTGELFF
- TRBD2 TRBJ2-5 TRBV30 TGTGCCTGGAGTGTAGGCCTAGCGGGGTTGGAGACCCAGTACTTC CAWSVGLAGLETQYF
once - TRBJ2-1 TRBV7-3 TGTGCCAGCAGCTTAAGGTCTAGCCTAGGGTACAATGAGCAGTTCTTC CASSLRSSLGYNEQFF
- TRBD1 TRBJ1-1 TRBV7-8 TGTGCCAGCAGCTACCAGGGGGACACTGAAGCTTTCTTT CASSYQGDTEAFF
once TRBD1 TRBJ1-1 TRBV30 TGTGCCTGGATTAGGGGGCTTACACAAACGAACACTGAAGCTTTCTTT CAWIRGLTQTNTEAFF
- TRBD1 TRBJ1-5 TRBV29-1 TGCAGCGTTGGGCCCGACAGGGGTAGCAATCAGCCCCAGCATTTT CSVGPDRGSNQPQHF
- - TRBJ1-2 TRBV6-1 TGTGCCAGCAGTGAAATGGACTCGTATGGCTACACCTTC CASSEMDSYGYTF
- - TRBJ1-2 TRBV30 TGTGCCTGGAGTGTAGGCTGGGAAGGCTACACCTTC CAWSVGWEGYTF
- - TRBJ2-1 TRBV6-6 TGTGCCAGCAGTTACCCCATGCGGGACTATGAGCAGTTCTTC CASSYPMRDYEQFF
- TRBD1 TRBJ2-5 TRBV5-4 TGTGCCAGCAGCCCCTCCGGGACAGGGGGGGAGACCCAGTACTTC CASSPSGTGGETQYF
few - TRBJ1-1 TRBV30 TGTGCCTGGAGTTGGGGCGGTGAAGCTTTCTTT CAWSWGGEAFF
- TRBD1 TRBJ2-3 TRBV5-1 TGCGCCAGCAGCTTGGGGGACAGGGTGGGCACAGATACGCAGTATTTT CASSLGDRVGTDTQYF
- TRBD1 TRBJ1-2 TRBV6-1 TGTGCCAGCACGGACAGGGACTATGGCTACACCTTC CASTDRDYGYTF
- - TRBJ2-1 TRBV25-1 TGTGCCAGCAGTGAATATCCCGGGATGGACAATGAGCAGTTCTTC CASSEYPGMDNEQFF
- TRBD1 TRBJ2-2 TRBV9 TGTGCCAGCAGCGTGCAGGGGGCCTTCACCGGGGAGCTGTTTTTT CASSVQGAFTGELFF
- - TRBJ2-3 TRBV6-4 TGTGCCAGCAGCAAACGAAGCACAGATACGCAGTATTTT CASSKRSTDTQYF
- TRBD2 TRBJ2-2 TRBV5-4 TGTGCCAGCAGCTTGGTCCTTGCGGGAGGAAACGGGGAGCTGTTTTTT CASSLVLAGGNGELFF
- TRBD1 TRBJ1-2 TRBV2 TGTGCCAGCAGTGTTGGAGGACAGGGGATTGGCTACACCTTC CASSVGGQGIGYTF
- - TRBJ2-1 TRBV7-3 TGTGCCAGCAGCCCCGGGGGATTCTCCTACAATGAGCAGTTCTTC CASSPGGFSYNEQFF
- - TRBJ2-1 TRBV11-2 TGTGCCAGCAGCCCCCTAGTGGGGGAGGCCAATAATGAGCAGTTCTTC CASSPLVGEANNEQFF
- TRBD1 TRBJ2-2 TRBV9 TGTGCCAGCCGCAGGGGGCACACCGGGGAGCTGTTTTTT CASRRGHTGELFF
- TRBD1 TRBJ1-2 TRBV7-9 TGTGCCAGCAGTCCTCCGGGACAGGGCTATGGCTACACCTTC CASSPPGQGYGYTF
- TRBD1 TRBJ1-6 TRBV7-8 TGTGCCAGCAGCTTAGAATTTAGACAGGGCGAAAATTCACCCCTCCACTTT CASSLEFRQGENSPLHF
- - TRBJ2-1 TRBV14 TGTGCCAGCAGCCACGGGAGTAACAATGAGCAGTTCTTC CASSHGSNNEQFF
- - TRBJ2-5 TRBV4-1 TGCGCCAGCAGCCGCTATAGGGCGGAGACCCAGTACTTC CASSRYRAETQYF
- TRBD1 TRBJ1-5 TRBV27 TGTGCCAGCAGTTTAGGGGCAGGGGGCACAGTTCAGCCCCAGCATTTT CASSLGAGGTVQPQHF
few - TRBJ2-3 TRBV4-1 TGCGCCAGCAGCCAAGATACTCGGGAGTACCTAGATACGCAGTATTTT CASSQDTREYLDTQYF
- - TRBJ2-3 TRBV7-9 TGTGCCAGCAGCTTAGTTTGGCGGGGAACCACAGATACGCAGTATTTT CASSLVWRGTTDTQYF
- - TRBJ2-3 TRBV9 TGTGCCAGCAGCGTGAGACTAGTGGATACGCAGTATTTT CASSVRLVDTQYF
few - TRBJ1-4 TRBV10-3 TGTGCCATCAGTGAGAAGAGACTCCAAATAAATGAAAAACTGTTTTTT CAISEKRLQINEKLFF